This TCR beta chain was obtained from a study of OX40 agonist ivuxolimab in advanced cancers. Study-level information: An agonistic human IgG2 monoclonal antibody against OX40 (CD134) was given. Hepatocellular carcinoma, melanoma, renal cell or head and neck cancer affected the dose-escalation patients. Broader study findings: In the 0.1 to 3.0 mg/kg range, CD4+ and CD8+ blood T cells had expanded clonally by week 6.

The investigators sampled blood at baseline, at cycle 4 day 1, and at cycle 7 day 1. The protocol was immunoSEQ multiplex PCR, while the TCRdb copy is restricted to in-frame clones and leaves out a portion. The sample has around 60,000 clones, over 60% seen once; the top ten hold approximately 6.8%. As for this clone: Its antigen remains unidentified.

Germline V gene data show CDR1 as SGHRS and CDR2 as YFSETQ. With 6 bases clipped from V and 1 base from J, the junction kept 6 bases outside the gene matches. CDR3 length: 15 amino acids. The chain combines TRBV5-1 with TRBJ2-2; the match to TRBD2 covers 7 bases. The origin of this receptor is an adult with an advanced solid tumor such as melanoma, head and neck, liver or kidney cancer. The source was CD4+ or CD8+ T cells sorted from blood, collected in a trial of the OX40 agonist ivuxolimab. The CDR3 region is CASKHVAGNTGELFF. CDR3 coding DNA: TGCGCCAGCAAGCACGTAGCGGGGAACACCGGGGAGCTGTTTTTT.